A selection of T cell receptor beta chains follows, all from one sample in a study of shared clonotypes between healthy human individuals. The table came from immunoSEQ multiplex PCR; TCRdb's copy has only in-frame clones and leaves some out. This table holds fewer than 1.6 million clones, less than 99% found once. Sequencing was performed on naive CD4+ T cells sorted from blood. These receptors were obtained from a man aged 30-40 years in good health. Each CDR3 is given with its conserved first and last residue. Each record gives: V gene, clone size, D gene, J gene, CDR3 protein, CDR3 DNA. D genes are given only for firm matches. Rows may omit the clone size; those that give it use once, few, many or a size class.

>TRBV5-1|NA|NA|TRBJ1-1
CASSLNTGSTEAFF
TGCGCCAGCAGCTTAAATACAGGGTCCACTGAAGCTTTCTTT
>TRBV10-3|NA|NA|TRBJ1-1
CAISESAGTEAFF
TGTGCCATCAGTGAGTCGGCAGGAACTGAAGCTTTCTTT
>TRBV15|NA|NA|TRBJ1-4
CATSRGGKDVRELFF
TGTGCCACCAGCAGAGGGGGCAAGGACGTACGGGAACTGTTTTTT
>TRBV27|NA|NA|TRBJ2-7
CASSLHSSYEQYF
TGTGCCAGCAGTTTGCACAGCTCCTACGAGCAGTACTTC
>TRBV14|NA|NA|TRBJ2-7
CASSQQVYEQYF
TGTGCCAGCAGCCAACAGGTCTACGAGCAGTACTTC
>TRBV7-8|NA|NA|TRBJ2-1
CASSLAGFTYNEQFF
TGTGCCAGCAGCTTAGCGGGGTTTACCTACAATGAGCAGTTCTTC
>TRBV6-1|NA|NA|TRBJ1-2
CASRSRSNYGYTF
TGTGCCAGCAGGAGTAGATCAAACTATGGCTACACCTTC
>TRBV28|NA|NA|TRBJ2-1
CASSFPGLKQFF
TGTGCCAGCAGTTTCCCGGGACTCAAGCAGTTCTTC
>TRBV6-1|NA|TRBD1|TRBJ2-7
CASSLTGVKYEQYF
TGTGCCAGCAGCCTGACAGGGGTTAAATACGAGCAGTACTTC
>TRBV27|NA|NA|TRBJ2-7
CASSLNGILTDEQYF
TGTGCCAGCAGTTTAAATGGAATACTAACGGACGAGCAGTACTTC
>TRBV29-1|once|NA|TRBJ2-4
CSASLAKNIQYF
TGCAGCGCTAGTTTAGCCAAAAACATTCAGTACTTC
>TRBV25-1|NA|NA|TRBJ2-1
CASTQGGYNEQFF
TGTGCCAGCACCCAAGGGGGGTACAATGAGCAGTTCTTC
>TRBV5-1|few|NA|TRBJ2-7
CASSEYYEQYF
TGCGCCAGCAGCGAGTACTACGAGCAGTACTTC
>TRBV19|once|TRBD1|TRBJ1-5
CASSGTGSQPQHF
TGTGCCAGTAGTGGGACAGGATCTCAGCCCCAGCATTTT
>TRBV5-1|NA|NA|TRBJ2-1
CASSFQSTIGIRSYNEQFF
TGCGCCAGCAGCTTTCAGAGCACAATCGGGATACGGTCCTACAATGAGCAGTTCTTC
>TRBV6-5|NA|TRBD1|TRBJ1-2
CASSFRTGGHGYTF
TGTGCCAGCAGTTTTCGAACAGGGGGGCATGGCTACACCTTC
>TRBV4-2|once|NA|TRBJ2-1
CASSLGTVPRGNEQFF
TGTGCCAGCAGCCTAGGGACTGTGCCACGGGGGAATGAGCAGTTCTTC
>TRBV11-2|NA|NA|TRBJ2-7
CASSSTRSSYEQYF
TGTGCCAGCAGCTCCACCCGCAGCTCCTACGAGCAGTACTTC
>TRBV19|NA|NA|TRBJ1-1
CASSIAYLGTEAFF
TGTGCCAGTAGTATAGCATATTTAGGGACTGAAGCTTTCTTT
>TRBV5-4|NA|NA|TRBJ2-7
CASSTTSFSEQYF
TGTGCCAGCAGTACGACCTCGTTCTCTGAGCAGTACTTC
>TRBV15|once|TRBD2|TRBJ2-3
CATTGRRGFGTDTQYF
TGTGCCACCACCGGCCGGCGGGGGTTTGGCACAGATACGCAGTATTTT
>TRBV27|NA|NA|TRBJ1-3
CASRKGPQGIGNTIYF
TGTGCCAGCAGGAAGGGTCCACAGGGTATTGGAAACACCATATATTTT
>TRBV2|NA|TRBD1|TRBJ1-3
CASRGQGATGNTIYF
TGTGCCAGCAGGGGACAGGGGGCGACTGGAAACACCATATATTTT